This T cell receptor beta chain came from a study of read filtering for tumor transcriptome and immune sequencing. Looking at the study overall: IR-seq gave about 4.05 to 11 million TCR reads per sample; RNA-seq gave roughly 75 to 1,400. Study-level results: The CD138-negative fraction was mixed bone marrow immune cells, not pure T cells.

Ten or more counts support this clonotype. Its antigen is unknown. The CDR3 is made up of 15 amino acids. V was trimmed by 3 bases and J by 5 bases, leaving 17 bases between them. Germline CDR1 reads SGHDT; CDR2 reads YYEEEE. The library was built from about 370 ng RNA with molecular barcoded adaptors for alpha/delta and beta/gamma chains. TCRdb reanalysed the reads using MiXCR and keeps one entry per CDR3 protein. This table holds 48,000 or so distinct CDR3 sequences, less than 20% found once. The clonotype comes from a donor aged 40 or older with multiple myeloma. Sequencing used a population of CD138-negative cells sorted from bone marrow. V usage is TRBV5-6 and J usage is TRBJ1-1; D not resolved. CDR3 residues: CASSYSGLFGTEAFF. In DNA, the CDR3 is TGTGCCAGCAGCTATTCCGGGTTGTTCGGGACTGAAGCTTTCTTT.